The T cell receptor beta chain described here comes from a study of cytomegalovirus exposure and HLA in healthy donors. Study at large: HLA-typed donors were the source of roughly 80 million unique TCRs held in an early data release.

PCR was performed using 60 Vbeta and 13 Jbeta primers. Generated by immunoSEQ multiplex PCR, the TCRdb table keeps only in-frame clones and is missing some. The sample has around 160,000 clones; approximately 79% are singletons. Whole-study results and caveats: A later look showed TCR association rates differing by HLA locus, highest for DRB1 and lowest for HLA-C. The authors assumed roughly uniform sequencing depth across donors for presence/absence analyses.

Details on this clone: As yet, its antigen is unknown.

Germline CDR1 reads SGDLS; CDR2 reads YYNGEE. The V and J ends lost 3 bases and 6 bases respectively, with 5 bases between them. This CDR3 has 11 residues. The TCR sequence derives from a middle-aged man in good health and CMV-seropositive. The chain employs TRBV9 and TRBJ2-3; the D is unclear. Sequencing was done on a sample of PBMCs. CDR3 sequence reads: CASSAMDTQYF. In nucleotides, the CDR3 is TGTGCCAGCAGCGCCATGGATACGCAGTATTTT.